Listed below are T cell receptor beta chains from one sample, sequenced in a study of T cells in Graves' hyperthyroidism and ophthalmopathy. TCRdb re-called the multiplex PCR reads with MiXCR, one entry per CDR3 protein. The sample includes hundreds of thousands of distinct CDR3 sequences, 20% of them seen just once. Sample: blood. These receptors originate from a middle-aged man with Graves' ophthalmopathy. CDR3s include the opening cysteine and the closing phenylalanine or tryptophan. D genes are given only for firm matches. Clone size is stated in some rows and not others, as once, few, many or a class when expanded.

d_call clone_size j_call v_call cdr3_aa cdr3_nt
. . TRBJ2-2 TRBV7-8 CASSLASRGNGELFF TGTGCCAGCAGCTTAGCTTCACGGGGGAACGGGGAGCTGTTTTTT
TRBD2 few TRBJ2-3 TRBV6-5 CASSYGASGGTDTQYF TGTGCCAGCAGTTACGGGGCGAGCGGGGGGACAGATACGCAGTATTTT
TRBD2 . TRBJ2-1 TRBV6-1 CASSSFGAGARNEQFF TGTGCCAGCAGTTCATTTGGGGCGGGAGCACGGAATGAGCAGTTCTTC
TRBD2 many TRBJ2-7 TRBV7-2 CASSVRTSGGLYEQYF TGTGCCAGCAGCGTTCGGACTAGCGGGGGCCTGTACGAGCAGTACTTC
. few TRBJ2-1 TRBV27 CATGRMSYNEQFF TGTGCCACCGGACGGATGTCCTACAATGAGCAGTTCTTC
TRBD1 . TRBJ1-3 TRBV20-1 CSATTLPGGSGNTIYF TGCAGTGCTACCACGCTCCCAGGGGGCTCTGGAAACACCATATATTTT
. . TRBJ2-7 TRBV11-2 CAGSLAGTTYEQYF TGTGCCGGCAGCTTAGCCGGGACCACCTACGAGCAGTACTTC
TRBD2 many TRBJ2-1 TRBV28 CASSSSGLAARNEQFF TGTGCCAGCAGTTCGTCGGGACTAGCGGCCAGGAATGAGCAGTTCTTC
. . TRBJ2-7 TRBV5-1 CASSLDYTPYEQYF TGCGCCAGCAGCTTGGATTACACCCCCTACGAGCAGTACTTC
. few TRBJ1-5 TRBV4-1 CASSQGGAGGLGNQPQHF TGCGCCAGCAGCCAAGGAGGGGCAGGAGGTCTCGGCAATCAGCCCCAGCATTTT
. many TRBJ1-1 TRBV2 CASSGNGDDTEAFF TGTGCCAGCAGTGGTAATGGGGATGACACTGAAGCTTTCTTT